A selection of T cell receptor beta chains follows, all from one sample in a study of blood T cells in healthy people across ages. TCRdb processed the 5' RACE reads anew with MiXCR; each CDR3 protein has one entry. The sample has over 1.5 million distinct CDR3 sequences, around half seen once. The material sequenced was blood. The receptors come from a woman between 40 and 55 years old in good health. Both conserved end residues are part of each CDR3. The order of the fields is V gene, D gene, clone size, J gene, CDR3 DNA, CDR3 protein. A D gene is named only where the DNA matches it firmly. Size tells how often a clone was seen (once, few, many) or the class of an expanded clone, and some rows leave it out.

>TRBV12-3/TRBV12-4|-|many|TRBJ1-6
TGTGCCAGCAGTCTGTATGGTTCACCCCTCCACTTT
CASSLYGSPLHF
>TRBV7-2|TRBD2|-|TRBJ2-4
TGTGCCAGCAGCTTAGTCAGGCTAGCGGGGGGGCCTGGCATTCAGTACTTC
CASSLVRLAGGPGIQYF
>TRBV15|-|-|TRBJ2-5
TGTGCCACCAGCATGGACCGGAAAGAGACCCAGTACTTC
CATSMDRKETQYF
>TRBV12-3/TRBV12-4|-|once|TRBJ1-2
TGTGCCAGCATCCCCCCGGTGGGAGCGATTAGAGGAGGCTACACCTTC
CASIPPVGAIRGGYTF
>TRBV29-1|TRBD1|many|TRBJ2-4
TGCAGCGTCGGACAGGGCAACATTCAGTACTTC
CSVGQGNIQYF
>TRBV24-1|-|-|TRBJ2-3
TGTGCCACCTGTGATCGGCTAGATACGCAGTATTTT
CATCDRLDTQYF
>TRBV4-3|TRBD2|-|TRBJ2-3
TGCGCCAGCAGCCACGATACTAGCGGATCTAGCACAGATACGCAGTATTTT
CASSHDTSGSSTDTQYF
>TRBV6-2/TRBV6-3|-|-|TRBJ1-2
TGTGCCAGCAGTTACAATCGACCGAACTATGGCTACACCTTC
CASSYNRPNYGYTF
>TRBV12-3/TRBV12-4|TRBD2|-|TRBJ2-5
TGTGCCAGCAGTCTTAGAGGAGCGGGGGGGCCAGGGCAGTACTTC
CASSLRGAGGPGQYF
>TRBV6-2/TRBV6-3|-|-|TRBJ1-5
TGTGCCAGCAGTACTATGGGTGGCAATCAGCCCCAGCATTTT
CASSTMGGNQPQHF